What follows are 17 T cell receptor beta chains derived from one specimen sequenced in a study of blood T cells in healthy people across ages. Primers used in a second PCR of roughly 6 to 11 cycles were a sample-barcoded 5' primer and a J-beta primer mix. TCRdb passed the 5' RACE reads through MiXCR, listing each CDR3 protein once. The table lists 1.5 million to 2 million distinct CDR3 sequences, over 25% of them singletons. Sequencing was carried out using blood. Every receptor here comes from a woman aged 25 to 39 in good health.

In its sample, this clonotype was seen many times. The rearrangement links TRBV12-3 or TRBV12-4 to TRBJ2-7, with D perhaps given as TRBD1 or TRBD2 (5 bases each). This CDR3 is 15 amino acids long. Trimming took 6 bases from V and 0 from J, leaving 15 bases between them. The CDR3 spells CASSSRDGSSYEQYF. The CDR3 DNA reads as TGTGCCAGCAGCTCTCGGGACGGCAGCTCCTACGAGCAGTACTTC.

This clonotype has just a few counts. This chain joins TRBV28 and TRBJ1-2; TRBD1 matches 7 bases. CDR1 is MDHEN and CDR2 is SYDVKM in the germline V gene. The CDR3 is 15 residues long. V gave up 2 bases and J gave up 5 bases; unmatched junction bases: 8. The CDR3 nucleotides are TGTGCCAGCAGTTTAGTCACAGGGGCCCATTATGGCTACACCTTC. This gives the protein CASSLVTGAHYGYTF.

J is TRBJ2-5 and V is TRBV6-6, with D possibly called TRBD1 or TRBD2 (5 bases each). This CDR3 spans 15 amino acids. Trimming took 2 bases from V and 5 from J, leaving 15 bases between them. CDR1 MNHNY and CDR2 SVGAGI come from the germline V gene (reference sequence). CDR3 protein: CASSYRDGPQETQYF. As DNA, the CDR3 is TGTGCCAGCAGTTACCGGGACGGGCCACAGGAGACCCAGTACTTC.

In this sample, this clonotype turned up a few times. The CDR3 DNA is TGTGCCAGCAGGAGACAGGTGTTGCTGGCCCCCAATGAGCAGTTCTTC. Encoded protein: CASRRQVLLAPNEQFF. J is TRBJ2-1 and V is TRBV2; TRBD1 might be the D (6 bases). This CDR3 region has 16 residues. The V gene's germline CDR1 is SNHLY and CDR2 FYNNEI. The V and J ends lost 6 bases and 6 bases respectively, with 21 bases between them.

This clonotype showed up just a few times. The chain joins TRBV29-1 to TRBJ1-3; weak D call: TRBD1 (5 bases). Germline loops: CDR1 SQVTM, CDR2 ANQGSEA. Trimming stripped 3 bases from V and 3 bases from J, with 6 bases between. The CDR3 has 12 amino acids. CDR3 protein: CSVETVGNTIYF. CDR3 bases: TGCAGCGTTGAGACAGTTGGAAACACCATATATTTT.

For this clonotype: A read error may account for a junction end that differs from germline. The rearrangement links TRBV12-3 or TRBV12-4 to TRBJ2-2; 7 positions match TRBD2. There are 13 residues in the CDR3. Here the CDR3 DNA reads TGTGCCGGCAGTTGGGGGGGGGCCGGGGAGCTGTTTTTT. Translated: CAGSWGGAGELFF.

This clonotype was seen a few times. The CDR3 bases are TGTGCCAGCACCAACTTCCCCTACAATGAGCAGTTCTTC. As protein: CASTNFPYNEQFF. The chain is built from TRBV27 and TRBJ2-1; D uncertain. V was shortened by 7 bases and J by 2 bases, with 9 bases between the two germline ends. There are 13 residues in the CDR3. Germline V gives CDR1 MNHEY, CDR2 SMNVEV (reference sequence).

This chain links TRBV10-3 with TRBJ2-7, with 8 nucleotides matching TRBD1. V lost 11 bases and J lost 6; bases outside the gene matches: 15. Germline values: CDR1 ENHRY, CDR2 SYGVKD. There are 14 residues in the CDR3. The CDR3 DNA is TGTGCCTCCGGGGTATCAGGGGGCTCTTCCGAGCAGTACTTC. Its protein is CASGVSGGSSEQYF.

The J gene is TRBJ1-6, the V gene TRBV7-9; the match to TRBD1 covers 7 bases. The CDR3 consists of 13 residues. Germline V lookup: CDR1 SEHNR, CDR2 FQNEAQ (reference sequence). V trimming: 5 bases; J trimming: 9 bases; junction bases outside the gene matches: 4. The CDR3 DNA follows: TGTGCCAGCAGCGGACAGGTCCGTTCACCCCTCCACTTT. Amino acids: CASSGQVRSPLHF.

The genes are TRBV6-1 and TRBJ1-5; D is uncertain. V gave up 4 bases and J gave up 8 bases, with 15 bases separating them. The CDR3 contains 14 residues. Germline V gene data show CDR1 as MNHNS and CDR2 as SASEGT. The CDR3 region is CASSARPGSEPQHF. CDR3 bases: TGTGCCAGCAGTGCGCGACCGGGGAGTGAGCCCCAGCATTTT.

In its sample, this clonotype was seen many times. This rearrangement joins TRBV10-3 to TRBJ2-1, with 11 nucleotides matching TRBD2. The length of the CDR3 is 12 residues. V lost 10 bases to trimming and J lost 7 bases; unmatched junction nucleotides: 3. The V gene's germline CDR1 is ENHRY and CDR2 SYGVKD. The CDR3: CATGLAGNEQFF. The CDR3 DNA is TGTGCCACTGGACTAGCGGGTAATGAGCAGTTCTTC.

This clonotype was seen only a few times. The chain joins TRBV29-1 to TRBJ1-1; TRBD1 might be the D (6 bases). The CDR3 is 13 residues long. CDR1 is SQVTM and CDR2 is ANQGSEA in the germline V gene. With 4 bases removed from V and 4 bases from J, the gap between germline ends came to 13 bases. The CDR3, as DNA: TGCAGCGTTGTACAGGGAGGTAGCACTGAAGCTTTCTTT. Its protein product is CSVVQGGSTEAFF.

V and J are TRBV10-3 and TRBJ1-1, with D unresolved. V lost 0 bases and J lost 0, with 5 bases in between. Germline V CDR1 and CDR2: ENHRY, SYGVKD. The CDR3 consists of 14 residues. Here the CDR3 reads CAISESAMNTEAFF. CDR3 sequence (DNA): TGTGCCATCAGTGAGTCAGCCATGAACACTGAAGCTTTCTTT.

J is TRBJ2-2 and V is TRBV6-6; 9 nucleotides match TRBD1. CDR1 MNHNY and CDR2 SVGAGI come from the germline V gene (reference sequence). With V trimmed by 4 bases and J by 7 bases, 13 bases remained unmatched. The CDR3 totals 17 residues. CDR3 coding DNA: TGTGCCAGCAGTTCCCCCGGGACAGGGTCTTTTGGCGGGGAGCTGTTTTTT. Translation gives CASSSPGTGSFGGELFF.

CDR3 in amino acids: CSARGRHRGGTNEKLFF. The CDR3 DNA reads as TGCAGTGCTAGAGGCCGCCATAGAGGGGGGACTAATGAAAAACTGTTTTTT. This rearrangement joins TRBV20-1 to TRBJ1-4; D might be TRBD1 (6 bases). Trimming removed 1 base at V and 2 bases at J, with 17 bases between. CDR3 length: 17 residues. Germline V gene data show CDR1 as DFQATT and CDR2 as SNEGSKA (reference sequence).

This clonotype was seen only a few times. The gene calls are TRBV2 and TRBJ1-2; D is undetermined. Per germline, CDR1 SNHLY and CDR2 FYNNEI. Trimming removed 6 bases from V and 0 bases from J, with 11 bases in between. This CDR3 has 14 residues. CDR3 amino acids: CASRDGPPNYGYTF. The CDR3 nucleotides read TGTGCCAGCAGGGACGGGCCGCCTAACTATGGCTACACCTTC.

This clonotype turned up a few times. The genes are TRBV7-2 and TRBJ2-1, with 10 bases lining up with TRBD1. The germline V gene has CDR1 SGHTA and CDR2 FQGNSA. The CDR3 is made up of 14 amino acids. With V trimmed by 5 bases and J by 7 bases, 5 bases remained unmatched. As DNA, the CDR3 is TGTGCCAGCAGCCGTAGGGACAGGGGAAATGAGCAGTTCTTC. The encoded protein is CASSRRDRGNEQFF.